The clone carrying this T cell receptor (beta chain) was counted only a few times. What it recognizes is unknown. This entry is derived from a study of OX40 agonist ivuxolimab in advanced cancers. Overall study findings and caveats: Doses of 0.1 to 3.0 mg/kg were accompanied by clonal expansion of CD4+ and CD8+ blood T cells by week 6.

V was pared by 2 bases and J by 8 bases, with 8 bases of the junction left unmatched. The CDR3 totals 14 residues. Germline loops: CDR1 LGHNT, CDR2 FRNRAP. Here immunoSEQ multiplex PCR was the method, and the copy in TCRdb shows in-frame clones only, minus some. The data contain about 71,000 clones, roughly 81% of them seen just once; the ten biggest clones take up roughly 4.7%. This TCR was sampled from an adult with an advanced solid tumor such as melanoma, head and neck, liver or kidney cancer. The source material was CD4+ or CD8+ T cells sorted from blood, sampled in a trial of the OX40 agonist ivuxolimab. The genes are TRBV12-5 and TRBJ1-2; 7 bases are shared with TRBD1. CDR3 sequence (DNA): TGTGCTAGTGGTTTGCCCAGGGGGTTGGTGGGCTACACCTTC. Amino acid sequence: CASGLPRGLVGYTF. Together with reference TRBV12-5 and TRBJ1-2, the CDR3 gives the full variable domain: DARVTQTPRHKVTEMGQEVTMRCQPILGHNTVFWYRQTMMQGLELLAYFRNRAPLDDSGMPKDRFSAEMPDATLATLKIQPSEPRDSAVYFCASGLPRGLVGYTFGSGTRLTVV.